The 8 T cell receptor beta chains given below trace back to one sample, sequenced in a study of blood T cell repertoires in COVID-19. Sequenced by immunoSEQ multiplex PCR; TCRdb stores in-frame clones only, minus some. Found here are roughly 380,000 clones, about 89% of them singletons; the top ten hold roughly 1.6%. Sample: peripheral blood. The receptors were sampled from a woman aged 40-49 years with COVID-19, enrolled during active disease.

This chain uses TRBV9 with TRBJ2-2, with D maybe TRBD2 (6 bases). V was shortened by 0 bases and J by 6 bases, with 12 bases between the two germline ends. The CDR3 loop spans 15 amino acids. CDR1 and CDR2 from the germline V gene are SGDLS and YYNGEE. This chain's CDR3 is CASSVVASEAGELFF. Written as DNA, the CDR3 is TGTGCCAGCAGCGTAGTGGCTAGCGAAGCCGGGGAGCTGTTTTTT.

This clone was seen a handful of times. The chain joins TRBV27 to TRBJ2-6; D is possibly TRBD1 (6 bases). V was pared by 6 bases and J by 4 bases, with 13 bases between. In germline, CDR1 is MNHEY, CDR2 SMNVEV (reference sequence). The CDR3 totals 15 residues. Here the CDR3 DNA reads TGTGCCAGCAGGCGAACAGGGCCCGGGGCCAACGTCCTGACTTTC. Its translation: CASRRTGPGANVLTF. Filled out from reference TRBV27 and TRBJ2-6, the complete variable domain reads EAQVTQNPRYLITVTGKKLTVTCSQNMNHEYMSWYRQDPGLGLRQIYYSMNVEVTDKGDVPEGYKVSRKEKRNFPLILESPSPNQTSLYFCASRRTGPGANVLTFGAGSRLTVL.

DNA for the CDR3: TGCGCCAGCAGCCAAGAGATCAGCGGGAGGGCCACCGGGGAGCTGTTTTTT. It translates to CASSQEISGRATGELFF. The V call is TRBV4-3, the J call TRBJ2-2, with 10 bases that match TRBD2. Losses at the gene ends were 0 bases for V and 4 bases for J; bases not matched to a gene: 5. The CDR3 runs to 17 residues. Per the germline V gene, CDR1 is LGHNA and CDR2 is YSLEER.

This rearrangement joins TRBV28 to TRBJ1-1; no clear D gene. The CDR3 is 13 amino acids. The germline gives CDR1 MDHEN, CDR2 SYDVKM. V gave up 7 bases and J gave up 4 bases, with 13 bases separating them. The CDR3 nucleotides are TGTGCCAGCATCACCTATAGGAGCACTGAAGCTTTCTTT. Amino acids: CASITYRSTEAFF. The full variable domain, with the rest looked up from reference TRBV28 and TRBJ1-1, is DVKVTQSSRYLVKRTGEKVFLECVQDMDHENMFWYRQDPGLGLRLIYFSYDVKMKEKGDIPEGYSVSREKKERFSLILESASTNQTSMYLCASITYRSTEAFFGQGTRLTVV.

The chain combines TRBV2 with TRBJ2-2, with D uncertain. This CDR3 spans 13 amino acids. Trimming cost V 4 bases and J 1 base, with 4 bases left between them. Germline CDR1 SNHLY, CDR2 FYNNEI. DNA for the CDR3: TGTGCCAGCAGTGCACTGAACACCGGGGAGCTGTTTTTT. This sequence encodes CASSALNTGELFF.

V gene TRBV28 combines with J gene TRBJ1-1; D might be TRBD1 (6 bases). The CDR3 sequence is 16 residues long. Germline assignment: CDR1 MDHEN and CDR2 SYDVKM. The germline V and J ends were trimmed by 4 bases and 5 bases, with 20 bases remaining between them. Here the CDR3 DNA reads TGTGCCAGCAGTTCCCTCAGGCTGGGGGCGAAGACTGAAGCTTTCTTT. This codes for CASSSLRLGAKTEAFF.

The rearrangement links TRBV29-1 to TRBJ2-7; maybe TRBD1 (5 bases). Germline CDR1 reads SQVTM; CDR2 reads ANQGSEA. Trimming removed 5 bases from V and 2 bases from J, with 28 bases in between. This CDR3 is 18 amino acids long. This CDR3 reads CSVRPFGRLLQGTYEQYF. In DNA, the CDR3 is TGCAGCGTTCGCCCGTTTGGGCGTCTATTGCAGGGCACCTACGAGCAGTACTTC.

The chain carries TRBV6-5 and TRBJ1-1, with 9 positions matching TRBD1. V shed 5 bases, J shed 5 bases, and the junction held 3 bases outside the gene matches. The V gene's germline CDR1 is MNHEY and CDR2 SVGAGI. The CDR3 runs 13 residues. The CDR3 loop is CASSKDRGTEAFF. Written as DNA, the CDR3 is TGTGCCAGCAGTAAGGACAGGGGAACTGAAGCTTTCTTT.